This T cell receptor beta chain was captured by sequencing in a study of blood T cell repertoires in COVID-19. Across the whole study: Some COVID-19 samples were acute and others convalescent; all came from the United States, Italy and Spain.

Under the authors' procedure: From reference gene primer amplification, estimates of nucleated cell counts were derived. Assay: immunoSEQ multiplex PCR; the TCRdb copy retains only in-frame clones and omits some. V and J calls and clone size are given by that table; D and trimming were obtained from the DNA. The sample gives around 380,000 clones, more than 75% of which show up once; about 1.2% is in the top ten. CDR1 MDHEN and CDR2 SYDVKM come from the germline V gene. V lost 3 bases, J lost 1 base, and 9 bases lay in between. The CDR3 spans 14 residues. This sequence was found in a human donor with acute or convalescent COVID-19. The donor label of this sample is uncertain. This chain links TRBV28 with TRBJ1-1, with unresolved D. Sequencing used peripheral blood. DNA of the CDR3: TGTGCCAGCAGTTTGGAAACGGGGAACACTGAAGCTTTCTTT. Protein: CASSLETGNTEAFF. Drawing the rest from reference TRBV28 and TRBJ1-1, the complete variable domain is DVKVTQSSRYLVKRTGEKVFLECVQDMDHENMFWYRQDPGLGLRLIYFSYDVKMKEKGDIPEGYSVSREKKERFSLILESASTNQTSMYLCASSLETGNTEAFFGQGTRLTVV.